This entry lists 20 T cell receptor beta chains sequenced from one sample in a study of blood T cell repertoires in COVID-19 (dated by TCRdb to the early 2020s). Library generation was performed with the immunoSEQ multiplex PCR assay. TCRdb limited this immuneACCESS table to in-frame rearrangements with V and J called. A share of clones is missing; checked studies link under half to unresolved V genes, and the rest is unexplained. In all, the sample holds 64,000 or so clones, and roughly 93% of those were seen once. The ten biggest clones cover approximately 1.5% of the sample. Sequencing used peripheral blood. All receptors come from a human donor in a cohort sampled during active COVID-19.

The CDR3 region is CASSQASQRQGAAEQYF. The CDR3 region has the DNA TGCGCCAGCAGCCAAGCTAGTCAGCGACAGGGGGCTGCCGAGCAGTACTTC. This chain links TRBV4-1 with TRBJ2-7; TRBD1 matches at 10 bases. Trimming cost V 1 base and J 6 bases; bases outside gene matches: 12. Looked up from germline, CDR1 is MGHRA and CDR2 is YSYEKL. The CDR3 sequence is 17 residues long.

The DNA for the CDR3 is TGCGCCAGCAGCCAAGACCAAGGCGCGGGTACGCAGTATTTT. This sequence encodes CASSQDQGAGTQYF. The chain links TRBV4-3 to TRBJ2-3; maybe TRBD2 (5 bases). Germline CDR1 is LGHNA and CDR2 is YSLEER. Deletions cut 0 bases from V and 8 bases from J, with 12 bases between. The CDR3 is 14 amino acids.

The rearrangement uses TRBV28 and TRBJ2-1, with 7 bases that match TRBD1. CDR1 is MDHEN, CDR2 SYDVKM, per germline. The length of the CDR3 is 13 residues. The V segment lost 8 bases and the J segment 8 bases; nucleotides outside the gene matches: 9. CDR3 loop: CASEQGLRYEQFF. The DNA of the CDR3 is TGTGCCAGCGAACAGGGGTTGAGATATGAGCAGTTCTTC. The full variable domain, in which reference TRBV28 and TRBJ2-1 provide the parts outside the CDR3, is DVKVTQSSRYLVKRTGEKVFLECVQDMDHENMFWYRQDPGLGLRLIYFSYDVKMKEKGDIPEGYSVSREKKERFSLILESASTNQTSMYLCASEQGLRYEQFFGPGTRLTVL.

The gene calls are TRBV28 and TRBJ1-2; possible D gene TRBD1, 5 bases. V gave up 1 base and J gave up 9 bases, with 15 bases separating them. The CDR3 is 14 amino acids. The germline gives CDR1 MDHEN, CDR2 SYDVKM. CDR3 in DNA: TGTGCCAGCAGTTTATCGGACACCTCAGGGAGCTACACCTTC. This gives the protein CASSLSDTSGSYTF.

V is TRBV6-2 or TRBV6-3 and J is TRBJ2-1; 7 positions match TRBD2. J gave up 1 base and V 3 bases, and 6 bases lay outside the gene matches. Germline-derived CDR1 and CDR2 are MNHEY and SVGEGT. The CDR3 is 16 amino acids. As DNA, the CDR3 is TGTGCCAGCAGTTATGGGTGGCGGGGGTCCTACAATGAGCAGTTCTTC. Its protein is CASSYGWRGSYNEQFF.

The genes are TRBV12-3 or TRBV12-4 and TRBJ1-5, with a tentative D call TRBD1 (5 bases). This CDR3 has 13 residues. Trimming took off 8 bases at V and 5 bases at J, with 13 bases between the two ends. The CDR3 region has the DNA TGTGCCAGCCGCCCCCAAGGGGATCAGCCCCAGCATTTT. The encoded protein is CASRPQGDQPQHF.

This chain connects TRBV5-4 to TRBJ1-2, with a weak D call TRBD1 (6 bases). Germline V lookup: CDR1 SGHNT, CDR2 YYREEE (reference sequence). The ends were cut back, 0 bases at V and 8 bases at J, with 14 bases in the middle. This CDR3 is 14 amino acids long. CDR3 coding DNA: TGTGCCAGCAGCTTGGACAGGGCGTTAGGCGGCTACACCTTC. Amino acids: CASSLDRALGGYTF.

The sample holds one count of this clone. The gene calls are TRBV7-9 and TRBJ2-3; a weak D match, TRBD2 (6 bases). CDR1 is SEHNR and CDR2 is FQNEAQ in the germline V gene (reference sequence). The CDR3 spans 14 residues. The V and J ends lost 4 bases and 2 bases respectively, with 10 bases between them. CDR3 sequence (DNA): TGTGCCAGCAGCTGGGGCGGGAACACAGATACGCAGTATTTT. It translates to CASSWGGNTDTQYF.

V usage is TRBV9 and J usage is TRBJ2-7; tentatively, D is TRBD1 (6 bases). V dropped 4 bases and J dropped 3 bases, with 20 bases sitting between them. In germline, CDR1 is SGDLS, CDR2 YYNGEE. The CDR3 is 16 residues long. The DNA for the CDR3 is TGTGCCAGCAGCCCAAGCTCCGGGACCAGGGGCTACGAGCAGTACTTC. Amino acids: CASSPSSGTRGYEQYF. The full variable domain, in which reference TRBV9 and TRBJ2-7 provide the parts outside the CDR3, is DSGVTQTPKHLITATGQRVTLRCSPRSGDLSVYWYQQSLDQGLQFLIQYYNGEERAKGNILERFSAQQFPDLHSELNLSSLELGDSALYFCASSPSSGTRGYEQYFGPGTRLTVT.

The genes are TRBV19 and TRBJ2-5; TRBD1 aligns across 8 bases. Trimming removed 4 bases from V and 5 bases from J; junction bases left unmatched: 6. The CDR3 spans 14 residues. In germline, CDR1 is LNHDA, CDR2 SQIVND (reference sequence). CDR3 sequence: CASSTRTGWETQYF. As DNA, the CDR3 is TGTGCCAGTAGTACCCGGACAGGGTGGGAGACCCAGTACTTC.

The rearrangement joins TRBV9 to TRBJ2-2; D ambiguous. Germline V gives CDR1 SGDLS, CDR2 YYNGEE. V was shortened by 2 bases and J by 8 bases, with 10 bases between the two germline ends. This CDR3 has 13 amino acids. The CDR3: CASSVKVGGELFF. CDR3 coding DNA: TGTGCCAGCAGCGTTAAGGTCGGGGGGGAGCTGTTTTTT.

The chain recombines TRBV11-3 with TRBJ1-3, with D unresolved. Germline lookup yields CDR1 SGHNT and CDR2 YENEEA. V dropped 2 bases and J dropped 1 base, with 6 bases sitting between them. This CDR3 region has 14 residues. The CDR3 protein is CASSLTLSGNTIYF. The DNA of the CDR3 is TGTGCCAGCAGCTTAACTCTTTCTGGAAACACCATATATTTT.

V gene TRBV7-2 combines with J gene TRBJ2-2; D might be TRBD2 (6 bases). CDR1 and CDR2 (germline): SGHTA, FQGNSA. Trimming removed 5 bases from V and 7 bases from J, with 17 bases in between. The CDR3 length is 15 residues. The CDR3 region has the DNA TGTGCCAGCAGCCTGACTAGGCTTCATGTCGGGGAGCTGTTTTTT. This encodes CASSLTRLHVGELFF.

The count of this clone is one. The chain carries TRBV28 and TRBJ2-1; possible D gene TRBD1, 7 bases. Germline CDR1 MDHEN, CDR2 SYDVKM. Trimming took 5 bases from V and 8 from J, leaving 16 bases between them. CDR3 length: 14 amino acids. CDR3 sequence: CASSPGGTDDEQFF. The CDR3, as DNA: TGTGCCAGCAGTCCAGGGGGGACAGACGATGAGCAGTTCTTC.

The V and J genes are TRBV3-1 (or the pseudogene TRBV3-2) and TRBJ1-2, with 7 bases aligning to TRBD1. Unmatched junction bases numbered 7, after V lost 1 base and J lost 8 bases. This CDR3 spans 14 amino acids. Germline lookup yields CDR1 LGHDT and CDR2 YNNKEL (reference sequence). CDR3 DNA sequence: TGTGCCAGCAGCCAAGTGAACAGGGGAGGCGGCTACACCTTC. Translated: CASSQVNRGGGYTF.

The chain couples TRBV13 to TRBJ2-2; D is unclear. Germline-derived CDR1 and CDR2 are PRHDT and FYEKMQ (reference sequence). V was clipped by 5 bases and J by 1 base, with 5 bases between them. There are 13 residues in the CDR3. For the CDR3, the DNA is TGTGCCAGCAGCCGTAGGAACACCGGGGAGCTGTTTTTT. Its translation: CASSRRNTGELFF.

The CDR3 spells CAISIQTSRDEQYF. CDR3 nucleotides: TGTGCCATCTCCATCCAAACCTCCCGGGACGAGCAGTACTTC. V is TRBV28 and J is TRBJ2-7; D remains ambiguous. This CDR3 spans 14 amino acids. The V gene's germline CDR1 is MDHEN and CDR2 SYDVKM. With 10 bases removed from V and 5 bases from J, the gap between germline ends came to 21 bases.

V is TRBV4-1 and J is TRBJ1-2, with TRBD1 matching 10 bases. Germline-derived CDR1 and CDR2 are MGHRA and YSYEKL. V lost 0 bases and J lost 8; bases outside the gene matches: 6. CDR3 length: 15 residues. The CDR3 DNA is TGCGCCAGCAGCCAAGAACAGGACAGGGGGAGGGGCTACACCTTC. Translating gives CASSQEQDRGRGYTF.

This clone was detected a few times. As DNA, the CDR3 is TGTGCCAGCAGCAACCGGGCCCGGGGGGAGACCCAGTACTTC. It yields the protein CASSNRARGETQYF. The chain has TRBV7-8 and TRBJ2-5, with D possibly being TRBD2 (6 bases). This CDR3 has 14 residues. The V end lost 5 bases, the J end lost 5 bases, and 15 bases lay between the germline ends. CDR1 and CDR2 (germline): SGHVS, FQNEAQ.

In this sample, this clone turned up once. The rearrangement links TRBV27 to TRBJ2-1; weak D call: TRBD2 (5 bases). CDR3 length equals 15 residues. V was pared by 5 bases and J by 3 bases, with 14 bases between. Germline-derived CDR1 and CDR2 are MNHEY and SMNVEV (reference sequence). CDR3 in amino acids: CASSLLLRDYNEQFF. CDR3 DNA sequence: TGTGCCAGCAGTCTACTCCTCCGGGACTACAATGAGCAGTTCTTC.